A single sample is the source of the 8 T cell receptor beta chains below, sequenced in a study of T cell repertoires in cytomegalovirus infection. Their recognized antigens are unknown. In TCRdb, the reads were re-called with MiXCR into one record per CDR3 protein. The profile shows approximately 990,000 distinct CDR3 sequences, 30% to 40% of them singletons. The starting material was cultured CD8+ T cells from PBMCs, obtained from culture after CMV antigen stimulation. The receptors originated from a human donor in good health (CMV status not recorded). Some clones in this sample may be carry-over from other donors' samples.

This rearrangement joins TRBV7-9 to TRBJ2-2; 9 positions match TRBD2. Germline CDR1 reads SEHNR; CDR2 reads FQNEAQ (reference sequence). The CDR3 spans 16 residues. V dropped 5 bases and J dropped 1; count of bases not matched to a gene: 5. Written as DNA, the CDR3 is TGTGCCAGCAGCACAGCGGGGGGACGGAACACCGGGGAGCTGTTTTTT. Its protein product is CASSTAGGRNTGELFF.

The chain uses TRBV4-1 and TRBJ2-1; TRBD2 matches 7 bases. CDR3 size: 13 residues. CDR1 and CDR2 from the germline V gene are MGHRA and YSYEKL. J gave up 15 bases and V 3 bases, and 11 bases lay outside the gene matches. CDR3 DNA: TGCGCCAGCAGCCACCCGGGAGGCAGGATCTGGTTCTTC. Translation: CASSHPGGRIWFF.

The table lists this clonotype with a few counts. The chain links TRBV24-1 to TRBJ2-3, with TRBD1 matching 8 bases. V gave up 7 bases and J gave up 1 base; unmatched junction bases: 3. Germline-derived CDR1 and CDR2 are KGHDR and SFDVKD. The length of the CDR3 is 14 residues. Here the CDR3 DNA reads TGTGCCACCAGAGACAGGGGAGGCACAGATACGCAGTATTTT. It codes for CATRDRGGTDTQYF.

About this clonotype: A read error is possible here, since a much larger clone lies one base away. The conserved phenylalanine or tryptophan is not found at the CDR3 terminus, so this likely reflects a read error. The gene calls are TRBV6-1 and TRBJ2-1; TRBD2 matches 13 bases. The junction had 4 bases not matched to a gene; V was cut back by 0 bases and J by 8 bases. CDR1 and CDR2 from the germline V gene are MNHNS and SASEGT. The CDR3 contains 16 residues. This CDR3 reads CASSEAELAGGDEQFL. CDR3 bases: TGTGCCAGCAGTGAAGCAGAACTAGCGGGGGGGGATGAGCAGTTCTTA.

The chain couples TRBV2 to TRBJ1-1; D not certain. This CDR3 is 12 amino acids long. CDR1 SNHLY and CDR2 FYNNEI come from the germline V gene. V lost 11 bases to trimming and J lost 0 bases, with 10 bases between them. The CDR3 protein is CAPPGLNTEAFF. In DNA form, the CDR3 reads TGTGCCCCTCCGGGGTTGAACACTGAAGCTTTCTTT.

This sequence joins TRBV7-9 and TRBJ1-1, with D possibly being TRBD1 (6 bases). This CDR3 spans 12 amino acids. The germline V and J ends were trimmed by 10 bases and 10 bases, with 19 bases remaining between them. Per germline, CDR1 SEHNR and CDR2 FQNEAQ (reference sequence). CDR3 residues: CANSPGGHGAFF. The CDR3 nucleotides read TGTGCCAACAGTCCGGGGGGGCACGGAGCTTTCTTT.

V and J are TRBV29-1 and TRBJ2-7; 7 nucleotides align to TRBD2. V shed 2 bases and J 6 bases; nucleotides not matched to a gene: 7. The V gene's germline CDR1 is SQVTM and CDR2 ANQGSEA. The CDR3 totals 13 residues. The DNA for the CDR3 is TGCAGCGTTGAAATGGACGGCGGGGGCGAGCAGTACTTC. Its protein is CSVEMDGGGEQYF.

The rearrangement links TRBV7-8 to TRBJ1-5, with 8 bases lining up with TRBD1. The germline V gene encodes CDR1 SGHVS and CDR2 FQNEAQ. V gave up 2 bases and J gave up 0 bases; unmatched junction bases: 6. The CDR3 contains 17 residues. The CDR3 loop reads CASSLLRTGSSNQPQHF. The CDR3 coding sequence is TGTGCCAGCAGCTTACTTAGGACAGGGAGTAGCAATCAGCCCCAGCATTTT.